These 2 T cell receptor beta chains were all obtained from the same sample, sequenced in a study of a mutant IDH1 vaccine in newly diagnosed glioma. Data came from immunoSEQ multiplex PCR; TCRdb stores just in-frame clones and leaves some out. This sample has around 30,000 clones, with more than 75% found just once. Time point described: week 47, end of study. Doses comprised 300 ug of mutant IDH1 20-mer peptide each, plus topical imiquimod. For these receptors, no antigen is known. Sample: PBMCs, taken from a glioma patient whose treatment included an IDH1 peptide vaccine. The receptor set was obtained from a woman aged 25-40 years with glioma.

CDR3 region: CAWSEQITDTQYF. The CDR3, as DNA: TGTGCCTGGAGTGAACAAATCACAGATACGCAGTATTTT. V is TRBV30 and J is TRBJ2-3; D is undetermined. The CDR3 is 13 residues long. Germline V CDR1 and CDR2: GTSNPN, SVGIG (reference sequence). V was pared by 1 base and J by 2 bases, with 7 bases between.

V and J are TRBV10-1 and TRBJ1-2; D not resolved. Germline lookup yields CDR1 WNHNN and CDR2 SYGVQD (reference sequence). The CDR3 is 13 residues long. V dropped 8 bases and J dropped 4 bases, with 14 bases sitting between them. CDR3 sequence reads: CASAVGSVYGYTF. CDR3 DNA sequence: TGCGCCAGCGCCGTAGGCAGCGTCTATGGCTACACCTTC.